This TCR beta chain was observed in a study of early T cells in non-severe SARS-CoV-2 infection. The overall study: Sequencing of unsorted whole blood was done on bulk RNA, leaving chains unpaired. Study results and caveats: Anti-spike CD8 responses were favored by VDJdb matching, which missed private and CD4 specificities.

V lost 4 bases, J lost 7 bases, and 11 bases lay in between. The length of the CDR3 is 13 residues. The germline gives CDR1 SGHTA, CDR2 FQGNSA. Attachment of unique molecular identifiers was made to individual cDNA molecules. TCRdb reprocessed the 5' RACE reads with MiXCR, giving one entry per CDR3 protein. This sample has 53,000 or so distinct CDR3 sequences, with 10% to 15% found just once. This clonotype occurred a few times. Its antigen is still unknown. This chain connects TRBV7-2 to TRBJ2-1, with a weak D call TRBD2 (6 bases). This material consisted of whole blood, taken at baseline. This sequence was found in an adult who was a healthcare worker with PCR-confirmed SARS-CoV-2 infection or an uninfected control (not recorded which). CDR3 region: CASSSGEANEQFF. CDR3 nucleotide sequence: TGTGCCAGCAGCTCGGGAGAGGCGAATGAGCAGTTCTTC.